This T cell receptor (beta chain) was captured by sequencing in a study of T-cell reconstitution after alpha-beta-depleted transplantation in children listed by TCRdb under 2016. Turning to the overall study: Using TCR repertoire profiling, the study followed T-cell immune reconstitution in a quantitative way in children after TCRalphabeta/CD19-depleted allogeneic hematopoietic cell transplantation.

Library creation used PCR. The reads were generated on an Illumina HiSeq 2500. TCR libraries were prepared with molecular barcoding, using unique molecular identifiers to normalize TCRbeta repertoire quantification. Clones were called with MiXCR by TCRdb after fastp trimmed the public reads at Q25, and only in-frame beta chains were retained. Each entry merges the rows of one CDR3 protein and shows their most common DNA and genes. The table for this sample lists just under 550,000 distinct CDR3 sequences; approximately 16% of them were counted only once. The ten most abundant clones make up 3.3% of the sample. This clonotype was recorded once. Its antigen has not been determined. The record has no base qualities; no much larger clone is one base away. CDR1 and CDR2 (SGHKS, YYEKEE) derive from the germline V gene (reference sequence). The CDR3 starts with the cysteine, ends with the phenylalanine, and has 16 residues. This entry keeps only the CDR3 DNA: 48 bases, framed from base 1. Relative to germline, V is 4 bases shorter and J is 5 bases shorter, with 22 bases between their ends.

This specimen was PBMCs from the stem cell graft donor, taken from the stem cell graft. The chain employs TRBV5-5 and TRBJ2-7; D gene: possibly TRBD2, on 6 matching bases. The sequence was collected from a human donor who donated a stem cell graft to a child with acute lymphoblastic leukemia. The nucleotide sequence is TGTGCCAGCAGCCGACTGGCCTTGGAGGGAGTAAACGAGCAGTACTTC. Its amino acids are CASSRLALEGVNEQYF.